These T cell receptor beta chains were read from a single sample in a study of naive and memory T cell subsets. TCRdb redid the calling of the UMI-ligation and nested PCR reads with MiXCR, one entry per CDR3 protein. The sample carries 130,000 to 150,000 distinct CDR3 sequences, more than 15% recorded once. The specimen was naive CD4+ T cells from blood. These receptors all stem from a human donor in good health. Each CDR3 is given with its conserved first and last residue. Fields, in order: J gene, D gene, V gene, clone size, CDR3 protein, CDR3 DNA. A D gene is named only where the DNA matches it firmly. Clone size, where shown, is once, few, many, or a class for clones that have expanded.

TRBJ2-3,-,TRBV3-1,-,CASMSGASTDTQYF,TGTGCCAGCATGTCAGGCGCTAGCACAGATACGCAGTATTTT
TRBJ1-3,-,TRBV6-5,-,CASRSGRAGNTIYF,TGTGCCAGCAGGTCGGGGAGGGCTGGAAACACCATATATTTT
TRBJ2-1,-,TRBV19,few,CASSMEGRLMQFF,TGTGCCAGTAGTATGGAGGGACGGTTAATGCAGTTCTTC
TRBJ2-3,-,TRBV7-3,few,CASSLFGGRRSDTQYF,TGTGCCAGCAGCTTATTTGGGGGGCGCCGATCAGATACGCAGTATTTT
TRBJ2-7,-,TRBV12-3/TRBV12-4,few,CATGLGVYEQYF,TGTGCCACAGGCCTAGGTGTCTACGAGCAGTACTTC
TRBJ1-4,-,TRBV20-1,few,CSQTAENEKLFF,TGCAGTCAGACAGCTGAGAATGAAAAACTGTTTTTT
TRBJ2-5,TRBD2,TRBV19,once,CASSMKGLAGETQYF,TGTGCCAGTAGTATGAAGGGACTAGCGGGAGAGACCCAGTACTTC
TRBJ2-6,-,TRBV28,-,CVSASRGAGANVLTF,TGTGTCAGCGCGAGCAGGGGCGCTGGGGCCAACGTCCTGACTTTC
TRBJ1-2,-,TRBV7-9,-,CASSVGRGGYTF,TGTGCCAGCAGCGTAGGACGCGGAGGCTACACCTTC
TRBJ1-1,-,TRBV6-5,-,CASLRKKNTEAFF,TGTGCCAGCCTCAGGAAAAAGAACACTGAAGCTTTCTTT
TRBJ2-2,-,TRBV28,-,CASNRLALMAGELFF,TGTGCCAGCAATCGCCTAGCTTTGATGGCCGGGGAGCTGTTTTTT
TRBJ1-5,-,TRBV2,-,CASQRTVNSNQPQHF,TGTGCCAGCCAAAGAACGGTGAATAGCAATCAGCCCCAGCATTTT
TRBJ2-3,-,TRBV7-2,-,CASSYKGTQYF,TGTGCCAGCAGTTACAAGGGTACGCAGTATTTT
TRBJ2-7,TRBD2,TRBV20-1,few,CSATSPGSGREHYEQYF,TGCAGTGCTACCTCCCCGGGTAGCGGGAGGGAGCACTACGAGCAGTACTTC
TRBJ1-1,TRBD1,TRBV7-9,-,CASSFPYRGTGDTEAFF,TGTGCCAGCAGCTTCCCCTACAGGGGAACCGGGGACACTGAAGCTTTCTTT
TRBJ2-3,-,TRBV30,-,CADRRDLTDTQYF,TGTGCTGACCGCAGGGACCTCACAGATACGCAGTATTTT